The clone carrying this T cell receptor (beta chain) was seen repeatedly, ten times or more. Antigen unknown. The germline V gene encodes CDR1 MDHEN and CDR2 SYDVKM. The J segment lost 2 bases and the V segment lost 3 bases, leaving 5 bases of the junction unmatched. CDR3 length equals 15 residues. Construction of TCR beta libraries relied on iRepertoire HTBI primers and on Arm-PCR targeting CDR3 regions. TCRdb ran MiXCR on the multiplex PCR reads and lists one entry per CDR3 protein. The table includes a few hundred thousand distinct CDR3 sequences, less than 25% detected once. Time point reported: persistent/refractory GD, antithyroid drugs over 5 years with positive TRAb. Extracted PBMC RNA gave rise to the TCR library. Patients all came to the study from an endocrinology department in Xi'an, China. The sample originates from a study of regulatory T cells in long-lasting Graves disease. Study background: The term persistent Graves' disease signified upward of 5 years on antithyroid drugs with positive TSH receptor antibodies.

Study-wide findings and caveats: Segments TRBV28, TRBJ1-2 and TRBJ2-5 showed preferential usage in persistent disease.

The J gene is TRBJ2-5, the V gene TRBV28; 8 nucleotides align to TRBD1. The sample here was peripheral blood mononuclear cells (PBMCs), taken when the disease was refractory, from a patient treated with antithyroid drugs. This receptor was identified in a female donor with Graves disease. The CDR3 sequence: CASSLGQVGQETQYF. The CDR3 DNA follows: TGTGCCAGCAGTTTGGGACAGGTTGGTCAAGAGACCCAGTACTTC.